This T cell receptor beta chain was observed in a study of blood T cells in healthy people across ages (dated by TCRdb to between 2015 and 2016). The study in broad terms: In model experiments, template switching captured about one uniquely barcoded TCR beta cDNA molecule for every two T cells. Using deep sequencing normalized with unique cDNA molecular identifiers, the study measured how TCR beta repertoire diversity changes with age. Four age groups were formed from the donors: young (average approximately 15 years), middle-aged (around 37), aged (about 62) and long-lived (more than 75). Two additional independent replicas of 1 million unique cDNA reads from the same blood draw were analyzed for two donors (one aged 18 to 30 and one aged 80 or older). What the research found in general, with its limitations: The percentage of naive T cells measured by flow cytometry correlated strongly with observed TCR beta diversity. As age increased, observed TCR beta diversity per million T cells dropped in a roughly linear way, and a significant reduction was already evident by age approximately 40. Estimates of total diversity based on one million sequenced T cells were considered lower bounds and underestimates. Because the CMV infection status of the donors was unknown, age-related changes in expanded clonotypes may potentially have been confounded. Compared with the aged group, the long-lived group had more naive CD4+ T cells, fewer expanded clones and increased TCR diversity, suggesting age selection. Because profiling used bulk unsorted PBMCs, naive and antigen-experienced compartments could not be compared conclusively.

The donors were roughly 39 Caucasian individuals from Russia, aged roughly 6 to 100 years, who were systemically healthy. About 9.6 milliliters of peripheral blood were collected from each donor into EDTA-treated Vacutainer tubes. Ficoll-Paque density-gradient centrifugation was used to isolate PBMCs, with at least 6 million obtained per sample. Trizol reagent was used to extract total RNA from PBMCs, with at least 5 micrograms per sample. For every donor, flow cytometry on a PBMC aliquot measured the percentage of naive CD45RAhigh/CD27high T cells. To prepare the library, 5' RACE was applied. Instrument on record: Illumina HiSeq 2500. A second PCR of about 6 to 11 cycles was performed with a sample-barcoded 5' primer and a J-beta primer mix. Each TCR beta cDNA molecule received a unique molecular identifier from a template-switch 5' adaptor carrying 12 random nucleotides. Each sample yielded at least 3 million CDR3-containing paired-end reads. First-strand cDNA synthesis was performed from all RNA using the Mint cDNA synthesis kit, with priming by a TRBC-specific oligonucleotide. All cDNA was treated with uracil-DNA glycosylase and then went through a first 18-cycle PCR with the universal primers M1SS and BC2_uni_R. From the authors' description of their analysis: For normalization, 1 million high-quality reads, each with a distinct molecular identifier, were randomly selected from each sample. Instead of being binned into consensus sequences, reads with shared molecular identifiers were discarded. CDR3 identification, clonotype clustering and error correction used MiTCR with a Q25 quality threshold and the strictest error-elimination algorithm. A nonparametric unseen species model with Euler transformation was used to estimate a lower bound on total TCR beta diversity. TCRdb reworked the public reads: Q25 trimming with fastp, MiXCR clone assembly, productive beta chains retained. Each entry merges the rows of one CDR3 protein and shows their most common DNA and genes. The V and J calls follow TCRdb's processing rather than the paper's. The sample has over a million distinct CDR3 sequences on record, 20% to 25% of them singletons. Together, the top ten hold less than 0.75% of the sample.

This clonotype has just a few counts. Which antigen it targets is not known. The sample holds no much larger clone one base away, and base qualities are not on file. According to the germline V gene (reference sequence), CDR1 reads MNHEY and CDR2 reads SMNVEV. Germline trimming: 6 bases from V, 3 bases from J; junction bases outside gene matches: 10. The CDR3, cysteine through phenylalanine, is 15 amino acids long. Only the CDR3 part of the read is kept: 45 bases, read in frame from the first base. This sample also belongs to another study, concerning T cells of mothers and their children. The second investigation adds: Nine systemically healthy Caucasian individuals served as donors, namely three mothers together with their six children. cDNA synthesis used all of the extracted RNA, with 1.5 ug of RNA in each 15 ul reaction. In the second PCR, sample barcodes and 2-4 random nucleotides were introduced via the M1S primer. Over 9.5 million TCR beta CDR3 reads were obtained for each mother, and 2.5 million to 3 million reads were obtained for each child. Thymic selection similarly shapes TCR recombination output in related and unrelated pairs, with minor effect from inherited differences. Normalized repertoire overlap was always slightly but never significantly higher in related than unrelated mother-child pairs. No persistent microchimeric T cell clones were found, with a detection sensitivity of roughly 92 clones per million clonotypes. To look for features that set related mother-child pairs apart from unrelated individuals, the researchers ran deep NGS to compare the TCR beta repertoires of mothers and children. Mothers averaged approximately 41 +/- 4 years of age and children averaged around 11 +/- 4 years. After adapter ligation with NEBNext reagents, the libraries were sequenced on Illumina HiSeq 2000 with 100+100 nt paired-end reads. To prevent cross-contamination, the mother and child libraries were prepared a month apart and were sequenced in separate runs. Each donor had between about 500,000 and 2,100,000 distinct TCR beta clonotypes identified. Naive TCR beta clonotypes were estimated from low-frequency clonotypes matched to each donor's FACS-determined naive share, without sorting.

Material for sequencing was blood. This chain joins TRBV27 to TRBJ2-7; 8 of the junction bases match TRBD1. The sequence was collected from a girl aged 2 to 9 in good health. The CDR3 here reads CASSHSRGQGYEQYF. Here is the DNA: TGTGCCAGCAGCCATAGCAGGGGGCAAGGCTACGAGCAGTACTTC.